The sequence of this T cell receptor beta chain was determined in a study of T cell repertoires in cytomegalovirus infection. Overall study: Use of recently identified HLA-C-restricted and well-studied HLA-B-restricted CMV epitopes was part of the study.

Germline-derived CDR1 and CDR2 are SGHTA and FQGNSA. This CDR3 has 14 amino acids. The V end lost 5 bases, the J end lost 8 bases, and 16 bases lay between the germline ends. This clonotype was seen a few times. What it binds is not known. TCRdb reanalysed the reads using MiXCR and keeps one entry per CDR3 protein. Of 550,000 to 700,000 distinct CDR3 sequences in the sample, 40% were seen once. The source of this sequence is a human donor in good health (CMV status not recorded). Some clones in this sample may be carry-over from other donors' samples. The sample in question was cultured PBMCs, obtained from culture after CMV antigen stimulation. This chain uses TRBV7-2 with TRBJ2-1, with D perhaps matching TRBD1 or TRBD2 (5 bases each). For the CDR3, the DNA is TGTGCCAGCAGCCCGGGACCCCGTGTGGATGAGCAGTTCTTC. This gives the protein CASSPGPRVDEQFF.